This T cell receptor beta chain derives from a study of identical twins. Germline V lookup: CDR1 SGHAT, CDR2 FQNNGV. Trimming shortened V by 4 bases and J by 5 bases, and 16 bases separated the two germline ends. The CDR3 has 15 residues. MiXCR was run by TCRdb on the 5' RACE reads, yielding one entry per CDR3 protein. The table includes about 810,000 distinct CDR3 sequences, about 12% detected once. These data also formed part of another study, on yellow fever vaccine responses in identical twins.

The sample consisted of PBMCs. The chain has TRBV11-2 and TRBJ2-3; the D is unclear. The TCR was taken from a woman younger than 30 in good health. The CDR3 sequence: CASSYRFGFGDTQYF. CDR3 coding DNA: TGTGCCAGCAGCTACCGGTTTGGGTTTGGAGATACGCAGTATTTT.